This T cell receptor beta chain was obtained from a study of cytomegalovirus exposure and HLA in healthy donors. Study conclusions and caveats: A few CMV-associated chains proved CMV antigen-specific in vitro.

In the PCR, 60 Vbeta and 13 Jbeta primers were used. Clones were sequenced by immunoSEQ multiplex PCR, and TCRdb holds only the in-frame ones, with some missing. Of under 140,000 clones listed, about 80% were seen once; the top ten hold about an eighth. The V segment lost 4 bases and the J segment 4 bases; nucleotides outside the gene matches: 8. The CDR3 length is 16 residues. Looked up from germline, CDR1 is LNHNV and CDR2 is YYDKDF (reference sequence). With respect to this clone: Antigen specificity is unknown.

Donors counted as nominally healthy when sampled, yet unrecorded immune exposures were likely. The sequenced sample consisted of PBMCs. The source of this sequence is a man aged 25 to 45 in good health and CMV-seropositive. The V and J genes are TRBV15 and TRBJ2-3, with TRBD2 matching 10 bases. Here the CDR3 reads CATSTIRTSGADTQYF. CDR3 in DNA: TGTGCCACCAGCACCATCCGGACTAGCGGTGCAGATACGCAGTATTTT.